This T cell receptor beta chain was recorded in a study of T cell therapy after organ transplantation. Overall study context: A median of 1.92 x 10^8 CMV-specific T cells was infused in 2 to 6 doses. Study results and limitations: In nonresponders, large pretherapy expansions changed minimally after therapy.

Repertoires were generated with immunoSEQ multiplex PCR, while TCRdb's copy carries only in-frame clones and drops some. This table holds 51,000 or so clones, about 95% found once. About this clone: The antigen remains unidentified.

Patients were solid-organ transplant recipients with drug-resistant or recurrent cytomegalovirus. The V gene's germline CDR1 is SGDLS and CDR2 YYNGEE. Between the trimmed V and J ends, which lost 3 bases and 7 bases, there was a span of 14 bases. This CDR3 region has 14 residues. The sample consisted of CD8+ T cells from blood, taken before autologous CMV-specific T cell therapy. The chain has TRBV9 and TRBJ1-5; D might be TRBD1 (5 bases). The sequence was collected from a human patient who had received a solid organ transplant and had CMV disease. Written as DNA, the CDR3 is TGTGCCAGCAGCGCCTACGGGGGGGAACAGCCCCAGCATTTT. Translating it yields CASSAYGGEQPQHF. Using reference TRBV9 and TRBJ1-5 for the parts outside the CDR3, the full variable domain is DSGVTQTPKHLITATGQRVTLRCSPRSGDLSVYWYQQSLDQGLQFLIQYYNGEERAKGNILERFSAQQFPDLHSELNLSSLELGDSALYFCASSAYGGEQPQHFGDGTRLSIL.